This T cell receptor beta chain was recorded in a study of blood T cell repertoires in COVID-19. Study-wide context: Sources were T cells, B-cell-depleted T cells, or PBMCs; the material itself was cDNA or gDNA.

CDR1 is SGDLS, CDR2 YYNGEE, per germline. V was shortened by 0 bases and J by 4 bases, with 9 bases between the two germline ends. There are 14 residues in the CDR3. Authors' processing steps: Reference gene primer amplification in the assay estimated nucleated cell counts. Assay: immunoSEQ multiplex PCR; the TCRdb copy retains only in-frame clones and omits some. That table is the source of V, J and clone size, and D and trimming were worked out from the DNA. The profile shows a few hundred thousand clones, 80% to 90% of them singletons. Input material: peripheral blood. This chain links TRBV9 with TRBJ2-3, with D perhaps matching TRBD1 (5 bases). The clonotype originates from a woman of 80 years or more with active or convalescent COVID-19. This chain's CDR3 is CASSVGAGPDTQYF. The CDR3 bases are TGTGCCAGCAGCGTAGGGGCAGGGCCAGATACGCAGTATTTT. The variable domain in full, completed from reference TRBV9 and TRBJ2-3, reads DSGVTQTPKHLITATGQRVTLRCSPRSGDLSVYWYQQSLDQGLQFLIQYYNGEERAKGNILERFSAQQFPDLHSELNLSSLELGDSALYFCASSVGAGPDTQYFGPGTRLTVL.